The clone carrying this T cell receptor beta chain was recorded a few times. The sample comes from a study of cytomegalovirus exposure and HLA in healthy donors. Primers: 60 Vbeta forward and 13 Jbeta reverse. The data were produced by immunoSEQ multiplex PCR, yet TCRdb's version contains in-frame clones alone and is incomplete. The sample holds about 180,000 clones, 80% seen once. Germline values: CDR1 SQVTM, CDR2 ANQGSEA. The CDR3 sequence is 13 residues long. With 0 bases removed from V and 2 bases from J, the gap between germline ends came to 5 bases. The chain has TRBV29-1 and TRBJ1-3; no reliable D call. The sequence came from a woman younger than 45 in good health and CMV-seronegative. Sequencing was done on a sample of PBMCs. The CDR3 DNA sequence: TGCAGCGTTGAAGAACAGACTGGAAACACCATATATTTT. The encoded protein is CSVEEQTGNTIYF.